This passage covers 4 T cell receptor beta chains from one sample sequenced in a study of cytomegalovirus exposure and HLA in healthy donors. Both 60 Vbeta primers and 13 Jbeta primers went into the PCR. The assay was immunoSEQ multiplex PCR, and TCRdb's table has in-frame clones only and misses some. The repertoire holds under 150,000 clones, with roughly four fifths as singletons. Sequenced sample: PBMCs. These receptors were obtained from a boy between 10 and 17 years old in good health and CMV-seronegative.

The chain links TRBV6-5 to TRBJ1-1; D ambiguous. There are 13 residues in the CDR3. Germline CDR1 MNHEY, CDR2 SVGAGI. The germline V and J ends were trimmed by 2 bases and 5 bases, with 9 bases remaining between them. The CDR3 bases are TGTGCCAGCAGTTACGGGCGGGAGACTGAAGCTTTCTTT. It specifies CASSYGRETEAFF.

This chain joins TRBV5-1 and TRBJ1-4; D might be TRBD1 (5 bases). The CDR3 runs 15 residues. Germline V gives CDR1 SGHRS, CDR2 YFSETQ. V was clipped by 0 bases and J by 3 bases, with 9 bases between them. The CDR3 DNA sequence: TGCGCCAGCAGCTTGGCCGGAGGGGCTAATGAAAAACTGTTTTTT. Protein: CASSLAGGANEKLFF.

This sequence joins TRBV5-5 and TRBJ2-7; 8 nucleotides match TRBD1. The CDR3 has 16 amino acids. Germline CDR1 is SGHKS and CDR2 is YYEKEE (reference sequence). The V gene end was trimmed by 4 bases and the J gene end by 2 bases; junction bases not matched to a gene: 11. The CDR3 spells CASSPSPGQATYEQYF. The CDR3 nucleotides read TGTGCCAGCAGCCCATCCCCGGGACAGGCTACCTACGAGCAGTACTTC.

The chain combines TRBV6-1 with TRBJ2-2, with D perhaps TRBD2 (7 bases). The CDR3 length is 19 residues. Germline V lookup: CDR1 MNHNS, CDR2 SASEGT. Between the trimmed V and J ends, which lost 1 base and 7 bases, there was a span of 25 bases. The CDR3 sequence is CASSEEGGIGASSVGELFF. The CDR3 coding sequence is TGTGCCAGCAGTGAAGAGGGGGGGATCGGGGCCTCCTCGGTCGGGGAGCTGTTTTTT.